This TCR beta chain was sequenced for a study of CD8+CD57+ T cells in acquired aplastic anemia. Study context: Sorted CD4+ and CD8+ cell DNA averaged roughly 3.2 ug.

Notes on the study in general: Patients had roughly 31 CD8+ CDR3 sequences in common with controls (the shared set).

The CDR3 totals 15 residues. Germline trimming cut 3 bases from V and 1 base from J; bases unmatched to any gene: 3. Per the germline V gene, CDR1 is LNHDA and CDR2 is SQIVND (reference sequence). Flow cytometry had shown expanded CD8+CD57+ cells in the patients chosen for sequencing. Every patient presented with severe acquired aplastic anemia. There was no therapy given to any patient before the blood sampling took place. TCR beta VDJ and CDR3 were profiled, and genomic DNA was the template. TCRdb re-derived calls from the reads in MiXCR, one entry per CDR3 protein. The sample includes approximately 250,000 distinct CDR3 sequences, roughly 80% of them seen just once. For this clonotype: Its antigen is undetermined.

Sequencing used sorted CD4+, CD8+, or CD8+CD57+ T cells (not recorded which) from PBMCs. This clonotype was sampled from a human donor with aplastic anemia. V gene TRBV19 combines with J gene TRBJ2-1; 7 bases are a match to TRBD2. CDR3 bases: TGTGCCAGTAGTATGGGGGGGAATTCCTACAATGAGCAGTTCTTC. As protein: CASSMGGNSYNEQFF.